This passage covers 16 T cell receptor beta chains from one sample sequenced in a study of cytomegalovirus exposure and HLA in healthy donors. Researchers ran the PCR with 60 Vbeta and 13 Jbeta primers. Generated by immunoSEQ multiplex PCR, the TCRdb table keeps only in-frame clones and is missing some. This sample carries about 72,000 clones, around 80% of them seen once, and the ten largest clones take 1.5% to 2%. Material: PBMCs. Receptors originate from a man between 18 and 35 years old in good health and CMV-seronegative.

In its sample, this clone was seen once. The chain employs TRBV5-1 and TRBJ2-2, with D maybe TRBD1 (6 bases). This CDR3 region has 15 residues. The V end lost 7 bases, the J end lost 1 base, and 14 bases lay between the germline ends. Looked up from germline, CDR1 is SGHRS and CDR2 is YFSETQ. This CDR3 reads CASGQDRKNTGELFF. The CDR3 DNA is TGCGCCAGCGGCCAGGACAGAAAGAACACCGGGGAGCTGTTTTTT.

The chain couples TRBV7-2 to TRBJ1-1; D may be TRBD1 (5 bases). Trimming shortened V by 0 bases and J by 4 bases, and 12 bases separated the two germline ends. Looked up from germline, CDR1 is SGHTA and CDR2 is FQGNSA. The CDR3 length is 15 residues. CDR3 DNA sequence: TGTGCCAGCAGCTTAGCTTCGGGGGGGGGCACTGAAGCTTTCTTT. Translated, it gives CASSLASGGGTEAFF. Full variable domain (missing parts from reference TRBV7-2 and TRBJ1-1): GAGVSQSPSNKVTEKGKDVELRCDPISGHTALYWYRQSLGQGLEFLIYFQGNSAPDKSGLPSDRFSAERTGGSVSTLTIQRTQQEDSAVYLCASSLASGGGTEAFFGQGTRLTVV.

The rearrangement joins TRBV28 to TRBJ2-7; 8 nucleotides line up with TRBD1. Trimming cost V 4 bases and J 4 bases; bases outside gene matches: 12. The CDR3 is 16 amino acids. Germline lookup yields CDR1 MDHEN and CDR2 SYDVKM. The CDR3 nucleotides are TGTGCCAGCAGTTCCTCCCTTGGCAGGGGGCTTTACGAGCAGTACTTC. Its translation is CASSSSLGRGLYEQYF.

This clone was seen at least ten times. The CDR3 DNA reads as TGTGCCAGCAGCTTGACGTGGGACTCAACCCTCACTGGGGCCAACGTCCTGACTTTC. It translates to CASSLTWDSTLTGANVLTF. The gene calls are TRBV5-6 and TRBJ2-6, with D possibly being TRBD2 (6 bases). Trimming pared 1 base from V and 2 bases from J, leaving 19 bases between. CDR3 length: 19 residues. The germline V gene has CDR1 SGHDT and CDR2 YYEEEE.

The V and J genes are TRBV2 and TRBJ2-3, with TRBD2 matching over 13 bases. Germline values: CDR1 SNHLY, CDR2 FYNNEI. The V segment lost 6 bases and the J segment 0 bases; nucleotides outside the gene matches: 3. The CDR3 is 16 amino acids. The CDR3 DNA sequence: TGTGCCAGCAGAGGGACTAGCGGGACTAGCACAGATACGCAGTATTTT. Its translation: CASRGTSGTSTDTQYF.

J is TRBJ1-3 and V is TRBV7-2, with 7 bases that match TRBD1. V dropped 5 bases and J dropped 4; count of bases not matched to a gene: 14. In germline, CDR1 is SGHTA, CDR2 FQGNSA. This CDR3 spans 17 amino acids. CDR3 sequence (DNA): TGTGCCAGCAGCCCCCCCCGGACAGGCGACGTGGGAAACACCATATATTTT. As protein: CASSPPRTGDVGNTIYF.

The CDR3 region has the DNA TGTGCCAGCAGCCAGGGGGCTTCCCCCTACGAGCAGTACTTC. Protein: CASSQGASPYEQYF. The V and J genes are TRBV2 and TRBJ2-7, with 8 bases identical to TRBD1. Germline V gene data show CDR1 as SNHLY and CDR2 as FYNNEI. This CDR3 comprises 14 residues. The V gene end was trimmed by 6 bases and the J gene end by 2 bases; junction bases not matched to a gene: 6. Filled out from reference TRBV2 and TRBJ2-7, the complete variable domain reads EPEVTQTPSHQVTQMGQEVILRCVPISNHLYFYWYRQILGQKVEFLVSFYNNEISEKSEIFDDQFSVERPDGSNFTLKIRSTKLEDSAMYFCASSQGASPYEQYFGPGTRLTVT.

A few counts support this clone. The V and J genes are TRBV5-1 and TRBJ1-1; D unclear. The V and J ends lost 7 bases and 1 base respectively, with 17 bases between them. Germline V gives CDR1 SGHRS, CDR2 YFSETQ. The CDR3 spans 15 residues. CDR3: CASGPFTEGNTEAFF. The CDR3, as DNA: TGCGCCAGCGGACCCTTTACGGAGGGGAACACTGAAGCTTTCTTT.

The CDR3 is CASSYKAGNSNQPQHF. The DNA for the CDR3 is TGTGCCAGCAGTTACAAGGCAGGTAATAGCAATCAGCCCCAGCATTTT. This chain uses TRBV6-5 with TRBJ1-5; D is undetermined. CDR3 length: 16 amino acids. The V end lost 2 bases, the J end lost 0 bases, and 11 bases lay between the germline ends. From germline, CDR1 is MNHEY and CDR2 SVGAGI.

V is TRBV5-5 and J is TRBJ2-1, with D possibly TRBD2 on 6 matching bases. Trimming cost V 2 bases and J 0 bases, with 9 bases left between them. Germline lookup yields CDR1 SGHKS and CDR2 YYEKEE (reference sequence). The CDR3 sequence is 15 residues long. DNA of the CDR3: TGTGCCAGCAGCTTTAGCGGATTCTCCTACAATGAGCAGTTCTTC. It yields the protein CASSFSGFSYNEQFF.

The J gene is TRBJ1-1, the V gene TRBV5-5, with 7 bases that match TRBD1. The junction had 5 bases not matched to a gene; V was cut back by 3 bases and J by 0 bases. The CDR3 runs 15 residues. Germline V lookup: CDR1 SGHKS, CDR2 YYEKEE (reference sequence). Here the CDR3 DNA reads TGTGCCAGCAGCTGGGCCGGGACAGTGAACACTGAAGCTTTCTTT. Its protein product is CASSWAGTVNTEAFF. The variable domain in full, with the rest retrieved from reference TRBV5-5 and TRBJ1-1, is DAGVTQSPTHLIKTRGQQVTLRCSPISGHKSVSWYQQVLGQGPQFIFQYYEKEERGRGNFPDRFSARQFPNYSSELNVNALLLGDSALYLCASSWAGTVNTEAFFGQGTRLTVV.

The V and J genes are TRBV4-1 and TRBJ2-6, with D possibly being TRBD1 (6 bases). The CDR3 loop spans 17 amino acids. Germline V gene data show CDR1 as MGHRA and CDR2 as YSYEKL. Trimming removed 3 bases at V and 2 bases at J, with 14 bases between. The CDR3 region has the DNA TGCGCCAGCAGCCACCAGGGACAAAGACCTGGGGCCAACGTCCTGACTTTC. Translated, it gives CASSHQGQRPGANVLTF.

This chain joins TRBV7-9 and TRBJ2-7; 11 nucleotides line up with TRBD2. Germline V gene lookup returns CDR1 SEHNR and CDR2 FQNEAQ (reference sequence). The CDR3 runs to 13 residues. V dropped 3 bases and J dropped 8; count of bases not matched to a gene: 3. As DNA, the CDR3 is TGTGCCAGCAGCTTGAGACTAGCGGGGAAGCAGTACTTC. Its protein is CASSLRLAGKQYF.

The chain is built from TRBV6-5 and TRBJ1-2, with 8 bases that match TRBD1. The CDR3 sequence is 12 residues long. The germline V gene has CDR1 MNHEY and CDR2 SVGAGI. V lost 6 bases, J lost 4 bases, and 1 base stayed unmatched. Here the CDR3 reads CASRTGVYGYTF. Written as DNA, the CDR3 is TGTGCCAGCAGGACAGGGGTCTATGGCTACACCTTC.

The CDR3 reads CASSLAFNGELFF. DNA for the CDR3: TGTGCCAGCAGCTTAGCGTTCAACGGGGAGCTGTTTTTT. V gene TRBV7-2 combines with J gene TRBJ2-2; D unclear. Deletions cut 0 bases from V and 7 bases from J, with 6 bases between. Germline CDR1 reads SGHTA; CDR2 reads FQGNSA. CDR3 length equals 13 residues.

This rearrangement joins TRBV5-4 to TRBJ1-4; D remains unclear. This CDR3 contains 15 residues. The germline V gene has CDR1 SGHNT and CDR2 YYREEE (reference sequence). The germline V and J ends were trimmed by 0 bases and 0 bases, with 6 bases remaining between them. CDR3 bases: TGTGCCAGCAGCTTGGCGAGAGCAACTAATGAAAAACTGTTTTTT. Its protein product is CASSLARATNEKLFF.